One T cell receptor beta chain is described in this entry. Antigen specificity is unknown. From 5'RACE with constant-segment primers came TCR alpha and TCR beta cDNA libraries that carried sample barcodes and UMIs. TCRdb ran MiXCR on the 5' RACE reads and lists one entry per CDR3 protein. The sample lists fewer than 350,000 distinct CDR3 sequences; less than 20% were seen once. The data were taken from a study of T-cell memory formation after mild COVID-19. Study information: Largely, the TCR clusters proved donor specific.

Germline loops: CDR1 MNHNY, CDR2 SVGAGI (reference sequence). V was pared by 5 bases and J by 0 bases, with 13 bases between. This CDR3 is 15 amino acids long. Study results and caveats: The authors did not confirm SARS-CoV-2 specificity of second-wave clones peaking day 37.

The chain recombines TRBV6-6 with TRBJ1-1; possible D gene TRBD1, 6 bases. This clonotype was obtained from a man younger than 30 who had mild COVID-19 (a few samples of this study predate the infection). Cell type and time point are not known. The sequencing input was PBMCs or a T cell subset sorted from them (not recorded which). In nucleotides, the CDR3 is TGTGCCAGCAGTCGTCTGGGGGGCTTGAACACTGAAGCTTTCTTT. It is translated as CASSRLGGLNTEAFF.